A selection of T cell receptor beta chains follows, all from one sample in a study of somatic mutations in cytotoxic T cells in rheumatoid arthritis. The method was immunoSEQ multiplex PCR; TCRdb's version includes in-frame clones alone and lacks a portion of them. The sample includes tens of thousands of clones, 85% to 90% of them seen just once. The sample consisted of CD8+ T cells sorted from blood. These receptors were collected from a woman aged 45-65 years in good health. CDR3s include the opening cysteine and the closing phenylalanine or tryptophan. D genes are given only for firm matches. Some rows have no size entry. The others give once, few or many, or a class for an expanded clone.

v_gene,d_gene,j_gene,abundance,CDR3aa,CDR3nt
TRBV29-1,NA,TRBJ2-2,NA,CSVEDRRDGANTGELFF,TGCAGCGTTGAAGATCGGCGGGACGGAGCGAACACCGGGGAGCTGTTTTTT
TRBV7-9,NA,TRBJ2-5,NA,CASSLAGGFYQETQYF,TGTGCCAGCAGCTTAGCCGGGGGATTTTACCAAGAGACCCAGTACTTC
TRBV7-9,TRBD2,TRBJ2-3,NA,CASSSAAGGKDTQYF,TGTGCCAGCAGCTCAGCGGCGGGGGGTAAAGATACGCAGTATTTT
TRBV27,NA,TRBJ1-4,NA,CASSLRAAGDKNEKLFF,TGTGCCAGCAGTTTAAGGGCAGCGGGGGACAAAAATGAAAAACTGTTTTTT
TRBV4-3,NA,TRBJ1-2,NA,CASSHTGTYGYTF,TGCGCCAGCAGCCATACAGGGACCTATGGCTACACCTTC
TRBV19,NA,TRBJ1-5,NA,CASSAHVGGGQPQHF,TGTGCCAGTAGTGCTCATGTGGGGGGCGGTCAGCCCCAGCATTTT
TRBV5-5,NA,TRBJ2-4,NA,CASSFRVGTNIQYF,TGTGCCAGCAGCTTCAGGGTAGGAACAAACATTCAGTACTTC
TRBV7-9,TRBD2,TRBJ2-5,NA,CASSAPGGAETQYF,TGTGCCAGCAGCGCCCCGGGAGGGGCAGAGACCCAGTACTTC
TRBV19,NA,TRBJ2-1,NA,CASSIVWTSSYNEQFF,TGTGCCAGTAGTATAGTTTGGACAAGCTCCTACAATGAGCAGTTCTTC
TRBV5-1,TRBD2,TRBJ2-5,few,CASSLGLAGGNQETQYF,TGCGCCAGCAGCTTAGGACTAGCGGGGGGGAACCAAGAGACCCAGTACTTC
TRBV4-3,TRBD1,TRBJ2-7,NA,CASSQEATGAEQYF,TGCGCCAGCAGCCAAGAGGCGACAGGGGCCGAGCAGTACTTC
TRBV13,NA,TRBJ1-1,once,CASSPIGYTEAFF,TGTGCCAGCAGCCCAATAGGGTACACTGAAGCTTTCTTT
TRBV7-9,NA,TRBJ2-1,NA,CASSLSRGSNEQFF,TGTGCCAGCAGCTTAAGCCGCGGGTCCAATGAGCAGTTCTTC
TRBV4-3,TRBD1,TRBJ1-2,NA,CASSQDYNPGQGHGYTF,TGCGCCAGCAGCCAAGATTATAACCCGGGACAGGGACATGGCTACACCTTC
TRBV27,NA,TRBJ2-2,once,CASKPLEQPTGELFF,TGTGCCAGCAAACCCTTGGAACAACCAACCGGGGAGCTGTTTTTT
TRBV7-9,NA,TRBJ2-2,NA,CASSFSGGPSFGGELFF,TGTGCCAGCAGCTTCTCCGGGGGGCCCTCGTTTGGCGGGGAGCTGTTTTTT
TRBV4-1,TRBD2,TRBJ2-7,NA,CASSQGGGAYEQYF,TGCGCCAGCAGCCAAGGCGGGGGGGCTTACGAGCAGTACTTC
TRBV5-5,NA,TRBJ2-7,NA,CASSFQGAYEQYF,TGTGCCAGCAGCTTCCAGGGCGCCTACGAGCAGTACTTC
TRBV5-4,NA,TRBJ2-3,once,CASSLPADLTDTQYF,TGTGCCAGCAGCCTTCCCGCTGACCTCACAGATACGCAGTATTTT
TRBV19,NA,TRBJ1-2,NA,CASRFRSSGNYGYTF,TGTGCCAGTAGGTTCAGGTCGTCGGGGAACTATGGCTACACCTTC
TRBV9,TRBD2,TRBJ2-3,NA,CASSPSSGGTDTQYF,TGTGCCAGCAGCCCTTCTAGCGGGGGCACAGATACGCAGTATTTT
TRBV12-5,NA,TRBJ1-2,NA,CASGFAGRPSTF,TGTGCTAGTGGTTTTGCGGGACGGCCGAGCACCTTC
TRBV7-9,TRBD1,TRBJ1-1,NA,CASSFGTGGTTEAFF,TGTGCCAGCAGCTTCGGGACAGGGGGGACCACTGAAGCTTTCTTT
TRBV6-1,TRBD1,TRBJ1-4,NA,CASSEALGQAEKLFF,TGTGCCAGCAGTGAAGCGCTGGGACAGGCTGAAAAACTGTTTTTT
TRBV4-3,TRBD2,TRBJ2-5,NA,CASSQEGASSGGQETQYF,TGCGCCAGCAGCCAAGAAGGAGCGTCTAGCGGGGGGCAAGAGACCCAGTACTTC
TRBV5-6,NA,TRBJ1-1,NA,CASSFPHSGGGSLNTEAFF,TGTGCCAGCAGCTTTCCGCACAGTGGAGGAGGATCGTTGAACACTGAAGCTTTCTTT
TRBV27,NA,TRBJ1-2,NA,CASSLTPRQDHGYTF,TGTGCCAGCAGCCTCACCCCGCGGCAGGATCATGGCTACACCTTC
TRBV19,NA,TRBJ1-1,medium-sized,CASSISREEAFF,TGTGCCAGTAGTATAAGCAGGGAAGAAGCTTTCTTT
TRBV6-1,NA,TRBJ1-1,few,CASSGGGNTEAFF,TGTGCCAGCAGTGGAGGTGGAAACACTGAAGCTTTCTTT
TRBV4-1,NA,TRBJ2-7,NA,CASSQDHVPVEEQYF,TGCGCCAGCAGCCAAGATCATGTCCCGGTGGAAGAGCAGTACTTC
TRBV6-4,NA,TRBJ2-3,NA,CASSDSPGSTDTQYF,TGTGCCAGCAGTGACTCCCCGGGGAGCACAGATACGCAGTATTTT
TRBV10-2,TRBD1,TRBJ1-1,NA,CASSELGQRNTEAFF,TGCGCCAGCAGTGAGTTGGGACAGAGGAACACTGAAGCTTTCTTT